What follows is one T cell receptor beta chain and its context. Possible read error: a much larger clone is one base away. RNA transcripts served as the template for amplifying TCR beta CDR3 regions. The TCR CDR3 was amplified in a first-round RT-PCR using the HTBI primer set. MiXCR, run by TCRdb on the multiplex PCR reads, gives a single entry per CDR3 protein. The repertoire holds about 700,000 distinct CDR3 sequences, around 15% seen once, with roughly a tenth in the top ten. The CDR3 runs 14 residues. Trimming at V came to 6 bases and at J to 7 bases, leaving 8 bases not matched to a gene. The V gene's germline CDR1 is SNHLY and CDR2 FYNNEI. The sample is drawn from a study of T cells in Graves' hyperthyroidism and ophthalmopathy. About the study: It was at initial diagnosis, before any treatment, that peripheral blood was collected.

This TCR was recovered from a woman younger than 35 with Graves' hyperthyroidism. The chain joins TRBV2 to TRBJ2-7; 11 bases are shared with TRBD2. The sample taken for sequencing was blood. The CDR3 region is CASRQTSGNYEQYF. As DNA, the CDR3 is TGTGCCAGCAGGCAGACTAGCGGGAATTATGAGCAGTACTTC. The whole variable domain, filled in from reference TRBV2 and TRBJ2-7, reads EPEVTQTPSHQVTQMGQEVILRCVPISNHLYFYWYRQILGQKVEFLVSFYNNEISEKSEIFDDQFSVERPDGSNFTLKIRSTKLEDSAMYFCASRQTSGNYEQYFGPGTRLTVT.